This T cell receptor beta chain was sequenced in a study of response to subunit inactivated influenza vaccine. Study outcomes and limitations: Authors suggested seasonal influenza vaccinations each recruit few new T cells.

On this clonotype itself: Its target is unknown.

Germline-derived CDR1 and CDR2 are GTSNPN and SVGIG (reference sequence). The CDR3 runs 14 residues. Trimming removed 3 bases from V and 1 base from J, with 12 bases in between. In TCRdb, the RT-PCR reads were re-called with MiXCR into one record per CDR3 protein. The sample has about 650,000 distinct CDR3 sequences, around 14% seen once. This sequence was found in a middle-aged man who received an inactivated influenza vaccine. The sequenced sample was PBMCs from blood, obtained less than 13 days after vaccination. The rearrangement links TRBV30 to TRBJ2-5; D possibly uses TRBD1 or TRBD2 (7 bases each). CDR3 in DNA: TGTGCCTGGAGCAGCAGGGGGGGCCAAGAGACCCAGTACTTC. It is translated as CAWSSRGGQETQYF.